One and the same sample provided the 23 T cell receptor beta chains below, sequenced in a study of post-analysis software for immune sequencing data. These TCRs' antigens remain unknown. Points from the study as a whole: Among five TRBV segments more frequent in patients than controls were TRBV5-6, TRBV5-1 and TRBV20-1.

Prepared libraries of TCR beta cDNA carried unique molecular identifiers. TCRdb re-analysed the PCR reads in MiXCR, keeping a single row per CDR3 protein. Among fewer than 850,000 distinct CDR3 sequences, 30% were seen once, and the ten largest hold roughly 0.57%. Sequencing input: blood. These receptors all come from a girl aged 10 to 17 with multiple sclerosis.

This clonotype was seen many times. The CDR3 sequence is CSVERPKGASADTQYF. CDR3 bases: TGCAGCGTTGAGAGGCCCAAGGGGGCAAGCGCAGATACGCAGTATTTT. This chain links TRBV29-1 with TRBJ2-3, with 7 bases matching TRBD1. Germline V gene data show CDR1 as SQVTM and CDR2 as ANQGSEA. Trimming took 3 bases from V and 4 from J; bases not matched to a gene: 13. The CDR3 runs 16 residues.

This clonotype showed up just a few times. This chain links TRBV5-6 with TRBJ1-2; D not resolved. CDR3 length: 13 amino acids. Trimming removed 0 bases at V and 8 bases at J, with 11 bases between. The germline V gene encodes CDR1 SGHDT and CDR2 YYEEEE. In DNA, the CDR3 is TGTGCCAGCAGCTTGGTGGCTCAGAGGGGCTACACCTTC. Protein: CASSLVAQRGYTF.

The chain employs TRBV7-2 and TRBJ2-5, with 9 bases lining up with TRBD2. This CDR3 is built from 14 residues. Per the germline V gene, CDR1 is SGHTA and CDR2 is FQGNSA. The J segment lost 6 bases and the V segment lost 4 bases, leaving 6 bases of the junction unmatched. This CDR3 is CASSWRGGGKTQYF. The CDR3 DNA reads as TGTGCCAGCAGCTGGCGGGGGGGTGGAAAGACCCAGTACTTC.

There are a few counts of this clonotype. The J gene is TRBJ2-1, the V gene TRBV2, with 15 bases aligning to TRBD2. Germline loops: CDR1 SNHLY, CDR2 FYNNEI. This CDR3 has 13 residues. V lost 5 bases, J lost 15 bases, and 5 bases stayed unmatched. The CDR3 DNA sequence: TGTGCCAGCAGTCGGACTAGCGGGGGGGCCTCGTTCTTC. The encoded protein is CASSRTSGGASFF.

This clonotype was counted once. A read error may produce the germline difference seen at one junction end. This chain joins TRBV15 and TRBJ2-5; D is possibly TRBD2 (6 bases). This CDR3 contains 16 residues. Germline CDR1 and CDR2: LNHNV and YYDKDF (reference sequence). CDR3 in DNA: TGTACCACCAGCAACTCGATTTGGGGGGATCAAGAGACCCAGTACTTC. The encoded protein is CTTSNSIWGDQETQYF.

In DNA, the CDR3 is TGTGCCAGCAGCCACTTGGACAGGACGAGCTATGGCTACACCTTC. The encoded protein is CASSHLDRTSYGYTF. J is TRBJ1-2 and V is TRBV3-1, with 7 bases that match TRBD1. The CDR3 sequence is 15 residues long. Germline loops: CDR1 LGHDT, CDR2 YNNKEL (reference sequence). V dropped 3 bases and J dropped 4; count of bases not matched to a gene: 8. The complete variable domain, with remaining parts taken from reference TRBV3-1 and TRBJ1-2, reads DTAVSQTPKYLVTQMGNDKSIKCEQNLGHDTMYWYKQDSKKFLKIMFSYNNKELIINETVPNRFSPKSPDKAHLNLHINSLELGDSAVYFCASSHLDRTSYGYTFGSGTRLTVV.

In its sample, this clonotype was seen a few times. V gene TRBV7-9 combines with J gene TRBJ2-7; D may be TRBD1 (5 bases). Germline CDR1 and CDR2: SEHNR and FQNEAQ (reference sequence). The CDR3 totals 13 residues. V was shortened by 5 bases and J by 3 bases, with 11 bases between the two germline ends. The CDR3 DNA reads as TGTGCCAGCAGCCCGGACATGTTCTACGAGCAGTACTTC. Encoded protein: CASSPDMFYEQYF. The full variable domain, with the rest looked up from reference TRBV7-9 and TRBJ2-7, is DTGVSQNPRHKITKRGQNVTFRCDPISEHNRLYWYRQTLGQGPEFLTYFQNEAQLEKSRLLSDRFSAERPKGSFSTLEIQRTEQGDSAMYLCASSPDMFYEQYFGPGTRLTVT.

This clonotype was counted only a few times. The J gene is TRBJ1-2, the V gene TRBV7-2, with D unresolved. The CDR3 loop spans 13 amino acids. The V gene lost 0 bases and the J gene lost 6 bases, with 8 bases spanning the gap. Germline values: CDR1 SGHTA, CDR2 FQGNSA. Here the CDR3 DNA reads TGTGCCAGCAGCTTAGCGAAGGGAAATGGCTACACCTTC. This translates into CASSLAKGNGYTF.

With respect to this clonotype: Here the CDR3 omits its conserved ending phenylalanine or tryptophan, so a read error is the likely source. The chain carries TRBV20-1 and TRBJ2-2, with D possibly TRBD1 on 5 matching bases. Germline V gene data show CDR1 as DFQATT and CDR2 as SNEGSKA (reference sequence). Trimming removed 5 bases from V and 5 bases from J, with 12 bases in between. The CDR3 is made up of 13 amino acids. The CDR3 nucleotides are TGCAGTGCTCAGAGCAGGGTGACCGGGGAGCTGTTTGTT. Amino acid sequence: CSAQSRVTGELFV.

This clonotype was observed a few times. The gene calls are TRBV27 and TRBJ1-2; D remains unclear. The CDR3 has 13 residues. Trimming removed 3 bases from V and 8 bases from J, with 13 bases in between. The germline CDR1 and CDR2 sequences are MNHEY and SMNVEV (reference sequence). The CDR3 DNA sequence: TGTGCCAGCAGTTTCAGCCCGCGTGACGGCTACACCTTC. This encodes CASSFSPRDGYTF.

The genes are TRBV7-2 and TRBJ2-7; D possibly matches TRBD1 or TRBD2 (5 bases each). The CDR3 contains 15 residues. Germline-derived CDR1 and CDR2 are SGHTA and FQGNSA. Trimming cost V 1 base and J 10 bases, with 20 bases left between them. The CDR3 coding sequence is TGTGCCAGCAGCTTAGTCGTCAGGGTAGAGGAGGCCCAGTACTTC. Translating it yields CASSLVVRVEEAQYF.

The chain joins TRBV6-4 to TRBJ1-1; a possible D gene is TRBD1 (6 bases). Looked up from germline, CDR1 is MRHNA and CDR2 is SNTAGT. The V end was cut by 6 bases, the J end by 4 bases, with 12 bases between. The CDR3 spans 13 residues. For the CDR3, the DNA is TGTGCCAGCAGGATGGACAGCGCCACTGAAGCTTTCTTT. Translating it yields CASRMDSATEAFF.

The chain uses TRBV24-1 and TRBJ2-5; D is unresolved. Germline CDR1 and CDR2: KGHDR and SFDVKD. With 7 bases removed from V and 0 bases from J, the gap between germline ends came to 14 bases. The CDR3 is 15 residues long. CDR3 residues: CATSASDAYQETQYF. DNA of the CDR3: TGTGCCACCAGCGCAAGCGACGCTTACCAAGAGACCCAGTACTTC.

Note on this clonotype: A read error may produce the germline difference seen at one junction end. The J gene is TRBJ2-1, the V gene TRBV3-1; the match to TRBD2 covers 8 bases. The V gene's germline CDR1 is LGHDT and CDR2 YNNKEL (reference sequence). The CDR3 runs 16 residues. The CDR3 region has the DNA TGTGCCAGCAACCAAGATATAGGGGTAGCGGGGAATGAGCAGTTCTTC. Its translation: CASNQDIGVAGNEQFF.

This clonotype was counted a few times. The gene calls are TRBV20-1 and TRBJ2-7, with D tentatively TRBD1 (6 bases). The better agreement between TRBJ2-5 and the DNA end casts doubt on the J call. The CDR3 totals 13 residues. In germline, CDR1 is DFQATT, CDR2 SNEGSKA (reference sequence). The CDR3, as DNA: TGCAGTGAATCGGCGCAGGGGTCCGAGACCCAGTACTTC. Protein product: CSESAQGSETQYF.

This clonotype was seen only a few times. The chain carries TRBV28 and TRBJ2-1, with TRBD2 matching over 7 bases. The V gene end was trimmed by 4 bases and the J gene end by 0 bases; junction bases not matched to a gene: 9. Germline V lookup: CDR1 MDHEN, CDR2 SYDVKM. The CDR3 runs 17 residues. CDR3: CASSSPASGISYNEQFF. The CDR3 DNA follows: TGTGCCAGCAGTTCACCCGCTAGCGGAATCTCCTACAATGAGCAGTTCTTC.

The chain recombines TRBV7-2 with TRBJ2-6; D might be TRBD1 (6 bases). Germline V gives CDR1 SGHTA, CDR2 FQGNSA. This CDR3 region has 14 residues. Trimming removed 2 bases at V and 12 bases at J, with 14 bases between. The CDR3: CASSLSLRGRVLTF. DNA for the CDR3: TGTGCCAGCAGCTTATCGCTCAGGGGCCGCGTCCTGACTTTC.

The chain is built from TRBV9 and TRBJ2-3; TRBD1 might be the D (6 bases). Germline V gene data show CDR1 as SGDLS and CDR2 as YYNGEE. Trimming stripped 3 bases from V and 5 bases from J, with 16 bases between. The CDR3 has 15 residues. CDR3 DNA: TGTGCCAGCAGCGAACAGGGTTTTGGTGGAGATACGCAGTATTTT. Translating it yields CASSEQGFGGDTQYF.

The V gene is TRBV4-1, the J gene TRBJ2-1; possibly TRBD1 or TRBD2 for D (6 bases each). CDR1 and CDR2 (germline): MGHRA, YSYEKL. V was shortened by 5 bases and J by 8 bases, with 16 bases between the two germline ends. CDR3 length: 14 residues. The CDR3 sequence: CASSNGPGADEQFF. CDR3 nucleotides: TGCGCCAGCAGCAACGGGCCGGGGGCGGATGAGCAGTTCTTC.

This clonotype was detected many times. V usage is TRBV7-2 and J usage is TRBJ2-1; the D call may be TRBD1 or TRBD2 (5 bases each). Germline CDR1 is SGHTA and CDR2 is FQGNSA. Trimming took off 5 bases at V and 0 bases at J, with 11 bases between the two ends. The CDR3 consists of 15 residues. The CDR3 spells CASSAWDASYNEQFF. For the CDR3, the DNA is TGTGCCAGCAGCGCATGGGACGCCTCCTACAATGAGCAGTTCTTC.

This clonotype was counted once. The chain recombines TRBV5-8 with TRBJ2-1, with 11 positions matching TRBD1. Germline V CDR1 and CDR2: SGHTS, YDEGEE. The CDR3 covers 14 residues. After removal of 8 bases from V and 9 bases from J, the junction contained 10 bases not matched to a gene. CDR3 DNA: TGTGCCAGGCCCCGGGACAGGGGGTGTTTTGAGCAGTTCTTC. It is translated as CARPRDRGCFEQFF.

This clonotype was picked up many times. V gene TRBV29-1 combines with J gene TRBJ1-4, with 10 positions matching TRBD1. This CDR3 region has 13 residues. Germline V gives CDR1 SQVTM, CDR2 ANQGSEA. Unmatched junction bases numbered 5, after V lost 6 bases and J lost 7 bases. For the CDR3, the DNA is TGCAGCGTAGCGACAGGGGGCCTTGAAAAACTGTTTTTT. Amino acid sequence: CSVATGGLEKLFF.

This clonotype showed up just once. V and J are TRBV29-1 and TRBJ2-7, with D perhaps matching TRBD2 (5 bases). The CDR3 length is 15 residues. Trimming left V 6 bases short and J 7 bases short, with 25 bases between. CDR1 and CDR2 (germline): SQVTM, ANQGSEA. CDR3 coding DNA: TGCAGCGTGAGGGTGGGGTCCGGGTCCTACAATGAGCAGTACTTC. It specifies CSVRVGSGSYNEQYF.